One and the same sample provided the 27 T cell receptor beta chains below, sequenced in a study of T-cell reconstitution after alpha-beta-depleted transplantation in children. A TCRbeta library incorporating unique molecular identifiers was prepared. TCRdb re-analysed the PCR reads in MiXCR, keeping a single row per CDR3 protein. Here the sample spans hundreds of thousands of distinct CDR3 sequences, around a third being singletons. The material sequenced was PBMCs from the stem cell graft donor, taken from the stem cell graft. The receptors were sampled from a human donor who donated a stem cell graft to a child with aplastic anemia.

This rearrangement joins TRBV7-2 to TRBJ2-6, with TRBD2 matching 8 bases. The CDR3 spans 16 residues. The ends lost 1 base at V and 2 bases at J; junction bases unmatched: 1. Germline V CDR1 and CDR2: SGHTA, FQGNSA. The CDR3 region is CASSLGGGTGANVLTF. DNA for the CDR3: TGTGCCAGCAGCTTAGGCGGGGGGACTGGGGCCAACGTCCTGACTTTC.

This clonotype was observed a handful of times. J is TRBJ2-7 and V is TRBV7-6; 11 bases are shared with TRBD1. From germline, CDR1 is SGHVS and CDR2 FNYEAQ. The CDR3 covers 14 residues. Trimming cost V 4 bases and J 4 bases; bases outside gene matches: 3. CDR3 amino acids: CASSSGQGDYEQYF. DNA of the CDR3: TGTGCCAGCAGCTCGGGACAGGGGGATTACGAGCAGTACTTC. The variable domain in full, completed from reference TRBV7-6 and TRBJ2-7, reads GAGVSQSPRYKVTKRGQDVALRCDPISGHVSLYWYRQALGQGPEFLTYFNYEAQQDKSGLPNDRFSAERPEGSISTLTIQRTEQRDSAMYRCASSSGQGDYEQYFGPGTRLTVT.

V is TRBV4-1 and J is TRBJ2-5; 12 bases are shared with TRBD2. The CDR3 runs to 15 residues. The V and J ends lost 3 bases and 3 bases, in that order; junction bases with no gene match: 2. Germline V gene sequence: CDR1 MGHRA, CDR2 YSYEKL. The CDR3 sequence is CASSHRLAGEETQYF. As DNA, the CDR3 is TGCGCCAGCAGCCATAGACTAGCGGGAGAAGAGACCCAGTACTTC.

The chain links TRBV6-5 to TRBJ2-7; 8 bases align to TRBD1. The germline V gene encodes CDR1 MNHEY and CDR2 SVGAGI. With V trimmed by 4 bases and J by 3 bases, 11 bases remained unmatched. The length of the CDR3 is 16 residues. The CDR3 spells CASSSEVGTGIYEQYF. For the CDR3, the DNA is TGTGCCAGCAGTTCGGAGGTGGGGACAGGTATCTACGAGCAGTACTTC.

This clonotype was detected only a few times. This chain joins TRBV24-1 and TRBJ1-2, with TRBD1 as a possible D gene (5 bases). This CDR3 has 15 amino acids. CDR1 is KGHDR, CDR2 SFDVKD, per germline. V was clipped by 3 bases and J by 8 bases, with 18 bases between them. The DNA for the CDR3 is TGTGCCACCAGTGATCCAAATCAGGGTATTGACGGCTACACCTTC. Protein: CATSDPNQGIDGYTF.

Comments on this clonotype: The junction differs from germline at one of its ends, possibly a read error. The CDR3 bases are TGTGCCAGCAGTTTATTACGGGAGTATGGCAAAAACAGTCAGTACTTC. This sequence encodes CASSLLREYGKNSQYF. This rearrangement joins TRBV27 to TRBJ2-4; D may be TRBD2 (6 bases). CDR3 length: 16 residues. CDR1 is MNHEY and CDR2 is SMNVEV in the germline V gene (reference sequence).

The sample holds a few counts of this clonotype. The genes are TRBV18 and TRBJ1-6; the D gene is possibly TRBD1 (6 bases). The CDR3 is 17 residues long. Germline values: CDR1 KGHSH, CDR2 LQKENI. V lost 2 bases and J 8 bases, leaving 19 bases between the germline ends. The CDR3 coding sequence is TGTGCCAGCTCACCAATTGGTCCGGGGGCAAGGGATTCACCCCTCCACTTT. Translation gives CASSPIGPGARDSPLHF.

The chain joins TRBV6-5 to TRBJ2-1; D gene ambiguous. The CDR3 contains 14 residues. Trimming took off 4 bases at V and 6 bases at J, with 13 bases between the two ends. Germline assignment: CDR1 MNHEY and CDR2 SVGAGI. CDR3 amino acids: CASSSPKTVNEQFF. The DNA for the CDR3 is TGTGCCAGCAGTTCTCCCAAAACCGTCAATGAGCAGTTCTTC.

This chain joins TRBV20-1 and TRBJ1-3; D might be TRBD1 (6 bases). The CDR3 loop spans 15 amino acids. Trimming took 3 bases from V and 3 from J, leaving 15 bases between them. CDR1 and CDR2 from the germline V gene are DFQATT and SNEGSKA (reference sequence). The CDR3 nucleotides read TGCAGTGCTAGCGGTCCAGGGGCGCGTGGAAACACCATATATTTT. Translating it yields CSASGPGARGNTIYF.

The rearrangement links TRBV6-2 or TRBV6-3 to TRBJ1-1; 9 bases fit TRBD1. In germline, CDR1 is MNHEY, CDR2 SVGEGT. The J segment lost 10 bases and the V segment lost 4 bases, leaving 1 base of the junction unmatched. This CDR3 contains 11 residues. CDR3 sequence reads: CASSLQGAAFF. Here the CDR3 DNA reads TGTGCCAGCAGTTTACAGGGGGCAGCTTTCTTT.

There are a few counts of this clonotype. The rearrangement joins TRBV19 to TRBJ2-4, with TRBD2 matching 8 bases. CDR3 length equals 14 residues. Germline-derived CDR1 and CDR2 are LNHDA and SQIVND (reference sequence). V was pared by 5 bases and J by 3 bases, with 3 bases of the junction left unmatched. This chain's CDR3 is CASSPAGGKNIQYF. The CDR3 DNA reads as TGTGCCAGTAGTCCGGCGGGAGGCAAAAACATTCAGTACTTC.

J is TRBJ2-5 and V is TRBV7-2, with 15 bases fitting TRBD2. Germline V gives CDR1 SGHTA, CDR2 FQGNSA. V shed 5 bases, J shed 7 bases, and the junction held 8 bases outside the gene matches. CDR3 length equals 16 residues. The CDR3 is CASSKGLAGGLGTQYF. CDR3 sequence (DNA): TGTGCCAGCAGCAAGGGACTAGCGGGAGGTCTCGGGACCCAGTACTTC.

V gene TRBV3-1 combines with J gene TRBJ2-3, with D possibly matching TRBD1 (6 bases). With 1 base removed from V and 3 bases from J, the gap between germline ends came to 8 bases. Germline CDR1 is LGHDT and CDR2 is YNNKEL (reference sequence). The CDR3 is made up of 14 amino acids. In nucleotides, the CDR3 is TGTGCCAGCAGCCAAGTACAGGGAACAGATACGCAGTATTTT. This gives the protein CASSQVQGTDTQYF.

The chain is built from TRBV20-1 and TRBJ2-1, with 11 bases identical to TRBD2. CDR1 DFQATT and CDR2 SNEGSKA come from the germline V gene (reference sequence). V lost 6 bases, J lost 7 bases, and 11 bases stayed unmatched. The CDR3 consists of 15 residues. This CDR3 reads CSAQTTSGSQNEQFF. In DNA form, the CDR3 reads TGCAGTGCGCAGACTACTAGCGGGAGCCAGAATGAGCAGTTCTTC.

CDR3 nucleotide sequence: TGTGCCAGCAGCCAAGGAAAGGGGGCCGGGGAGCTGTTTTTT. This codes for CASSQGKGAGELFF. This chain links TRBV3-1 with TRBJ2-2; tentatively, D is TRBD1 (6 bases). Germline V gives CDR1 LGHDT, CDR2 YNNKEL (reference sequence). The CDR3 runs 14 residues. V shed 1 base and J shed 6 bases, with 9 bases lying between them. The variable domain in full, completed from reference TRBV3-1 and TRBJ2-2, reads DTAVSQTPKYLVTQMGNDKSIKCEQNLGHDTMYWYKQDSKKFLKIMFSYNNKELIINETVPNRFSPKSPDKAHLNLHINSLELGDSAVYFCASSQGKGAGELFFGEGSRLTVL.

This clonotype was recorded at least ten times. The chain couples TRBV20-1 to TRBJ1-5; D gene unclear. With 3 bases removed from V and 6 bases from J, the gap between germline ends came to 18 bases. The CDR3 runs 15 residues. Per the germline V gene, CDR1 is DFQATT and CDR2 is SNEGSKA (reference sequence). In DNA, the CDR3 is TGCAGTGCTAGGGGTCCGGTGGCGGGAAGTCAGCCCCAGCATTTT. Encoded protein: CSARGPVAGSQPQHF.

This clonotype was detected only a few times. This chain connects TRBV7-6 to TRBJ1-1; TRBD1 matches at 8 bases. The CDR3 is made up of 15 amino acids. Germline V gene data show CDR1 as SGHVS and CDR2 as FNYEAQ. V lost 1 base and J lost 6; bases outside the gene matches: 7. The DNA of the CDR3 is TGTGCCAGCAGCTTAGTTGGCAGGGGGCAATCTGAAGCTTTCTTT. Amino acid sequence: CASSLVGRGQSEAFF. The complete variable domain, with remaining parts taken from reference TRBV7-6 and TRBJ1-1, reads GAGVSQSPRYKVTKRGQDVALRCDPISGHVSLYWYRQALGQGPEFLTYFNYEAQQDKSGLPNDRFSAERPEGSISTLTIQRTEQRDSAMYRCASSLVGRGQSEAFFGQGTRLTVV.

The rearrangement links TRBV29-1 to TRBJ2-4; TRBD1 is a possible D gene (5 bases). This CDR3 has 14 residues. CDR1 and CDR2 (germline): SQVTM, ANQGSEA. The V end lost 3 bases, the J end lost 0 bases, and 9 bases lay between the germline ends. The CDR3 here is CSVEGRVAKNIQYF. As DNA, the CDR3 is TGCAGCGTTGAGGGCAGGGTAGCCAAAAACATTCAGTACTTC.

This clonotype was detected only a few times. The rearrangement links TRBV4-3 to TRBJ2-1, with TRBD2 matching over 9 bases. The CDR3 runs to 16 residues. Trimming took 0 bases from V and 9 from J; bases not matched to a gene: 9. Germline V gene data show CDR1 as LGHNA and CDR2 as YSLEER. The CDR3 DNA sequence: TGCGCCAGCAGCCAAGATGCCCTAGCGGGAAGAGTTGAGCAGTTCTTC. It yields the protein CASSQDALAGRVEQFF.

V gene TRBV12-3 or TRBV12-4 combines with J gene TRBJ2-3; a weak D match, TRBD1 (8 bases). Trimming removed 5 bases from V and 3 bases from J, with 15 bases in between. CDR3 size: 15 residues. The CDR3, as DNA: TGTGCCAGCAGTAACACAGGGGGGGGAACAGATACGCAGTATTTT. Translation: CASSNTGGGTDTQYF.

The rearrangement joins TRBV12-3 or TRBV12-4 to TRBJ2-7, with 8 bases that match TRBD1. The V segment lost 5 bases and the J segment 4 bases; nucleotides outside the gene matches: 7. The CDR3 is 14 residues long. This CDR3 reads CASSPTGGVYEQYF. As DNA, the CDR3 is TGTGCCAGCAGTCCCACAGGGGGAGTTTACGAGCAGTACTTC.

Regarding this clonotype: An end of the junction does not agree with germline; a read error may underlie this. The chain links TRBV7-3 to TRBJ2-2; maybe TRBD1 (5 bases). This CDR3 spans 13 amino acids. The germline V gene encodes CDR1 SGHTA and CDR2 FQGTGA. The CDR3 reads CATRAPNTGELFF. CDR3 DNA sequence: TGCGCTACCAGGGCGCCTAACACCGGGGAGCTGTTTTTT.

The CDR3 coding sequence is TGTGCCAGCAGTGAGGGGGCGCAGGAAGAAAAACTGTTTTTT. As protein: CASSEGAQEEKLFF. The chain links TRBV6-1 to TRBJ1-4, with D possibly being TRBD1 (6 bases). Germline assignment: CDR1 MNHNS and CDR2 SASEGT. The CDR3 spans 14 residues. Trimming removed 3 bases at V and 8 bases at J, with 13 bases between.

Only a few counts were recorded for this clonotype. V is TRBV13 and J is TRBJ1-5; D gene unclear. Trimming shortened V by 3 bases and J by 7 bases, and 16 bases separated the two germline ends. Germline loops: CDR1 PRHDT, CDR2 FYEKMQ (reference sequence). The CDR3 sequence is 15 residues long. The DNA of the CDR3 is TGTGCCAGCAGCTTGGGCAAGGGAAGTCGGCAGCCCCAGCATTTT. Protein sequence: CASSLGKGSRQPQHF. Full variable domain (missing parts from reference TRBV13 and TRBJ1-5): AAGVIQSPRHLIKEKRETATLKCYPIPRHDTVYWYQQGPGQDPQFLISFYEKMQSDKGSIPDRFSAQQFSDYHSELNMSSLELGDSALYFCASSLGKGSRQPQHFGDGTRLSIL.

In this sample, this clonotype turned up a few times. The gene calls are TRBV7-2 and TRBJ2-3; TRBD2 agrees at 7 bases. Looked up from germline, CDR1 is SGHTA and CDR2 is FQGNSA. The CDR3 totals 14 residues. V was clipped by 5 bases and J by 4 bases; unmatched bases: 6. CDR3 nucleotide sequence: TGTGCCAGCAGCCCACGGACTAGTCCAGATACGCAGTATTTT. Amino acids: CASSPRTSPDTQYF.

The chain uses TRBV7-7 and TRBJ1-4; a weak D match, TRBD1 (6 bases). CDR3 size: 14 residues. The V gene's germline CDR1 is SSHAT and CDR2 FNYEAQ (reference sequence). V dropped 5 bases and J dropped 8 bases, with 15 bases sitting between them. The CDR3 protein is CASSPTTGGEKLFF. The CDR3 DNA reads TGTGCCAGCAGCCCAACGACAGGTGGAGAAAAACTGTTTTTT.

The chain combines TRBV19 with TRBJ1-5, with unresolved D. V lost 3 bases to trimming and J lost 7 bases, with 13 bases between them. The CDR3 covers 14 residues. CDR1 and CDR2 (germline): LNHDA, SQIVND (reference sequence). The CDR3 region has the DNA TGTGCCAGTAGTATTCTAGGCTTGGGGCAGCCCCAGCATTTT. Translating it yields CASSILGLGQPQHF.